These T cell receptor beta chains were read from a single sample in a study of a mutant IDH1 vaccine in newly diagnosed glioma. These receptors' targets are unknown. Assay: immunoSEQ multiplex PCR; the TCRdb copy retains only in-frame clones and omits some. The profile shows 45,000 to 65,000 clones, roughly nine tenths of them singletons. Sequencing was performed on PBMCs, taken from a glioma patient whose treatment included an IDH1 peptide vaccine. These receptors were obtained from a middle-aged man with glioma. Each CDR3 is given with its conserved first and last residue. D genes are given only for firm matches.

v_call	d_call	j_call	cdr3_aa
TRBV18	TRBD2	TRBJ2-7	CASSPRREGSSYEQYF
TRBV2	NA	TRBJ2-7	CASSGPSVVSEQYF
TRBV2	NA	TRBJ2-3	CASSETGTDTQYF
TRBV7-9	NA	TRBJ2-5	CASSFLRYTQETQYF
TRBV5-1	TRBD2	TRBJ2-7	CASSRLAGEGKQYF
TRBV18	NA	TRBJ1-1	CASSPHRHLNTEAFF
TRBV19	NA	TRBJ1-5	CASSPHVGRNQPQHF
TRBV5-4	TRBD1	TRBJ2-5	CASSFRTGGSVEQYF
TRBV11-2	TRBD1	TRBJ2-1	CASKGQGGYNEQFF
TRBV7-2	NA	TRBJ2-2	CASSYTARTNTGELFF
TRBV28	NA	TRBJ1-2	CATRVDANYGYTF
TRBV7-9	TRBD1	TRBJ1-2	CASSFLAGTGDGYTF
TRBV6-6	NA	TRBJ2-7	CASSYNRDEQYF
TRBV5-1	NA	TRBJ2-5	CASSLALGRETQYF
TRBV30	NA	TRBJ2-3	CAWTLVGTQYF
TRBV19	NA	TRBJ1-6	CASRPSVGSRSPLHF
TRBV5-1	TRBD1	TRBJ2-3	CASSATGLDTQYF
TRBV14	NA	TRBJ1-1	CASSLSGGGWSEAFF
TRBV5-5	NA	TRBJ2-2	CASSLYGGRDTGELFF